The rows below give T cell receptor beta chains drawn from one sample of a study of regulatory T cells in long-lasting Graves disease. TCRdb processed the multiplex PCR reads anew with MiXCR; each CDR3 protein has one entry. The sample has around 500,000 distinct CDR3 sequences; roughly 16% are singletons. The same data also went into a second study, on T cells in Graves' hyperthyroidism and ophthalmopathy.

This specimen was peripheral blood mononuclear cells (PBMCs), taken at new diagnosis, from a patient treated with antithyroid drugs. These receptors all stem from a woman aged 35-65 years with Graves disease. Both conserved end residues are part of each CDR3. D genes are given only for firm matches. Some rows mark clone size as missing; the rest say once, few, many or name a class of expanded clone.

>TRBJ2-7|-|few|TRBV18
CASSLSYTTGTSSYEQYF
TGTGCCAGCTCACTTAGTTACACCACAGGGACCAGCTCCTACGAGCAGTACTTC
>TRBJ1-3|-|-|TRBV4-1
CASSQGGTLSGNTIYF
TGCGCCAGCAGCCAGGGGGGGACTCTGTCTGGAAACACCATATATTTT
>TRBJ1-6|-|many|TRBV28
CASWDRDNSPLHF
TGTGCCAGCTGGGACCGAGATAATTCACCCCTCCACTTT
>TRBJ2-1|-|-|TRBV12-3/TRBV12-4
CASSLGRGLIGYNEQFF
TGTGCCAGCAGTTTAGGGCGGGGGCTAATTGGGTACAATGAGCAGTTCTTC
>TRBJ2-7|TRBD1|-|TRBV2
CASNGGTGTTYEQYF
TGTGCCAGCAATGGAGGGACAGGGACAACCTACGAGCAGTACTTC
>TRBJ2-7|TRBD2|-|TRBV11-2
CASSSLGGVYEQYF
TGTGCCAGCAGCTCCCTCGGGGGGGTCTACGAGCAGTACTTC
>TRBJ1-1|-|-|TRBV5-6
CASSFGLGGGEAFF
TGTGCCAGCAGCTTTGGTCTGGGAGGAGGAGAAGCTTTCTTT
>TRBJ2-7|TRBD1|few|TRBV28
CASSFPGGTYEQYF
TGTGCCAGCAGTTTCCCAGGGGGCACCTACGAGCAGTACTTC
>TRBJ2-3|-|-|TRBV18
CACSPASTDTQYF
TGTGCCTGCTCTCCCGCGAGCACAGATACGCAGTATTTT
>TRBJ1-5|-|many|TRBV12-3/TRBV12-4
CASSGTTAPNQPQHF
TGTGCCAGCAGTGGGACCACAGCACCAAATCAGCCCCAGCATTTT
>TRBJ2-7|-|many|TRBV28
CASSPFGQGYEQYF
TGTGCCAGCAGTCCTTTTGGGCAGGGTTACGAGCAGTACTTC
>TRBJ1-5|-|many|TRBV2
CASTRSAVVSNQPQHF
TGTGCCAGCACCCGTAGTGCGGTGGTCAGCAATCAGCCCCAGCATTTT
>TRBJ1-2|-|few|TRBV14
CASSQGTAYVVDGYTF
TGTGCCAGCAGCCAAGGGACAGCTTACGTAGTGGATGGCTACACCTTC
>TRBJ2-1|TRBD1|-|TRBV10-2
CASSWRQGVYNEQFF
TGCGCCAGCAGCTGGAGACAGGGGGTTTACAATGAGCAGTTCTTC
>TRBJ1-1|-|many|TRBV3-1
CASSPLGVSTEAFF
TGTGCCAGCAGCCCGTTAGGGGTAAGCACTGAAGCTTTCTTT
>TRBJ2-1|TRBD2|few|TRBV7-8
CASSFLAGGNEQFF
TGTGCCAGCAGCTTTTTAGCGGGGGGTAATGAGCAGTTCTTC
>TRBJ1-1|-|many|TRBV5-4
CASSWKETEAFF
TGTGCCAGCAGCTGGAAGGAAACTGAAGCTTTCTTT
>TRBJ1-2|TRBD1|-|TRBV12-5
CASEGADGYTF
TGTGCTAGTGAGGGGGCGGATGGCTACACCTTC
>TRBJ2-1|TRBD2|-|TRBV5-1
CASRRSGENNEQFF
TGCGCCAGCAGAAGAAGCGGGGAGAACAATGAGCAGTTCTTC
>TRBJ2-4|TRBD1|-|TRBV28
CASSWTGGRRNIQYF
TGTGCCAGCAGCTGGACAGGGGGAAGACGGAACATTCAGTACTTC
>TRBJ1-1|TRBD1|few|TRBV5-1
CASSWDRVANTEAFF
TGCGCCAGCAGCTGGGACAGGGTCGCGAACACTGAAGCTTTCTTT
>TRBJ2-7|TRBD2|many|TRBV3-1
CASSPGGYSYEQYF
TGTGCCAGCTCACCGGGGGGTTACTCCTACGAGCAGTACTTC